This TCR beta chain comes out of a study of blood T cell repertoires in COVID-19. Looking at the study overall: Sites in the United States, Italy and Spain provided acute and convalescent COVID-19 samples.

The repertoire was sequenced with immunoSEQ multiplex PCR; TCRdb's copy has only in-frame clones and lacks some. Among over 200,000 clones listed, more than 90% were seen once. Per the germline V gene, CDR1 is MDHEN and CDR2 is SYDVKM. V dropped 6 bases and J dropped 0 bases, with 16 bases sitting between them. The CDR3 is 16 residues long. This receptor was obtained from a person aged 18 to 35 with COVID-19, enrolled during active disease. Sequencing used peripheral blood. This rearrangement joins TRBV28 to TRBJ2-3; possibly TRBD1 for D (5 bases). The DNA for the CDR3 is TGTGCCAGCAGGGCATGGAAGGGGCTAAGCACAGATACGCAGTATTTT. Protein: CASRAWKGLSTDTQYF.